The 21 T cell receptor beta chains below come from one sample, sequenced in a study of blood T cell repertoires in COVID-19. Data came from immunoSEQ multiplex PCR; TCRdb stores just in-frame clones and leaves some out. The sample includes some 220,000 clones, 85% of them seen just once. The specimen sequenced was peripheral blood. The source is a woman in her fifties or sixties with active or convalescent COVID-19.

The chain uses TRBV19 and TRBJ2-1, with a weak D call TRBD2 (7 bases). The CDR3 contains 15 residues. Germline CDR1 LNHDA, CDR2 SQIVND (reference sequence). The ends were cut back, 3 bases at V and 7 bases at J, with 16 bases in the middle. The CDR3 DNA sequence: TGTGCCAGTAGTATCCGAGGGGGGGGAAGTAATGAGCAGTTCTTC. This gives the protein CASSIRGGGSNEQFF. Full variable domain (rest looked up from reference TRBV19 and TRBJ2-1): DGGITQSPKYLFRKEGQNVTLSCEQNLNHDAMYWYRQDPGQGLRLIYYSQIVNDFQKGDIAEGYSVSREKKESFPLTVTSAQKNPTAFYLCASSIRGGGSNEQFFGPGTRLTVL.

The rearrangement links TRBV7-9 to TRBJ1-1, with a possible D match to TRBD1 (6 bases). In germline, CDR1 is SEHNR, CDR2 FQNEAQ (reference sequence). Trimming cost V 5 bases and J 2 bases, with 15 bases left between them. This CDR3 is 15 amino acids long. The CDR3 loop is CASSRAGGSNTEAFF. The CDR3 bases are TGTGCCAGCAGCCGCGCGGGGGGCTCCAACACTGAAGCTTTCTTT.

The V and J genes are TRBV18 and TRBJ2-1, with D possibly being TRBD2 (6 bases). This CDR3 has 20 amino acids. Trimming pared 4 bases from V and 0 bases from J, leaving 25 bases between. Germline CDR1 KGHSH, CDR2 LQKENI. The CDR3 is CASSLISLARSTSSYNEQFF. For the CDR3, the DNA is TGTGCCAGCTCACTTATAAGCCTAGCGCGATCCACGAGCTCCTACAATGAGCAGTTCTTC.

The chain has TRBV7-2 and TRBJ1-2; 7 nucleotides match TRBD1. This CDR3 comprises 14 residues. The J segment lost 4 bases and the V segment lost 2 bases, leaving 4 bases of the junction unmatched. The germline V gene has CDR1 SGHTA and CDR2 FQGNSA. Written as DNA, the CDR3 is TGTGCCAGCAGCTTATCGGGACAGACCTATGGCTACACCTTC. This sequence encodes CASSLSGQTYGYTF.

This clone has a handful of counts. This sequence joins TRBV3-1 (or the pseudogene TRBV3-2) and TRBJ2-3; TRBD2 aligns across 9 bases. The CDR3 totals 17 residues. J gave up 6 bases and V 3 bases, and 13 bases lay outside the gene matches. Germline CDR1 LGHDT, CDR2 YNNKEL (reference sequence). CDR3 sequence reads: CASSQLRREGKLDTQYF. The CDR3 nucleotides read TGTGCCAGCAGCCAGTTGAGGCGGGAGGGCAAATTGGATACGCAGTATTTT.

The rearrangement links TRBV28 to TRBJ2-7; weak D call: TRBD2 (6 bases). The germline CDR1 and CDR2 sequences are MDHEN and SYDVKM. The V and J ends lost 6 bases and 0 bases respectively, with 18 bases between them. The CDR3 totals 16 residues. The CDR3: CASRAADGAGSYEQYV. DNA for the CDR3: TGTGCCAGCAGAGCGGCCGATGGAGCGGGCTCCTACGAGCAGTACGTC.

This clone was detected once. The V gene is TRBV7-2, the J gene TRBJ2-3; tentatively, D is TRBD2 (7 bases). Per germline, CDR1 SGHTA and CDR2 FQGNSA. The V gene lost 5 bases and the J gene lost 5 bases, with 14 bases spanning the gap. The CDR3 runs to 14 residues. DNA of the CDR3: TGTGCCAGCAGCCTGGGGGGGCGGATAGATACGCAGTATTTT. This sequence encodes CASSLGGRIDTQYF.

This chain uses TRBV19 with TRBJ2-1; D might be TRBD2 (7 bases). The CDR3 length is 17 residues. CDR1 LNHDA and CDR2 SQIVND come from the germline V gene (reference sequence). With 1 base removed from V and 5 bases from J, the gap between germline ends came to 18 bases. For the CDR3, the DNA is TGTGCCAGTAGTATAGTCTTCGCGGGGGCCCCCCACAATGAGCAGTTCTTC. This gives the protein CASSIVFAGAPHNEQFF. Combining the CDR3 with reference TRBV19 and TRBJ2-1 gives the whole variable domain DGGITQSPKYLFRKEGQNVTLSCEQNLNHDAMYWYRQDPGQGLRLIYYSQIVNDFQKGDIAEGYSVSREKKESFPLTVTSAQKNPTAFYLCASSIVFAGAPHNEQFFGPGTRLTVL.

The chain is built from TRBV5-1 and TRBJ2-1, with 8 bases aligning to TRBD1. V shed 5 bases, J shed 0 bases, and the junction held 4 bases outside the gene matches. This CDR3 has 15 residues. CDR1 is SGHRS and CDR2 is YFSETQ in the germline V gene. DNA of the CDR3: TGCGCCAGCAGACTAACAGGGGGCTCCTACAATGAGCAGTTCTTC. It is translated as CASRLTGGSYNEQFF.

The chain links TRBV7-9 to TRBJ2-1, with TRBD1 matching 8 bases. J lost 2 bases, V lost 2 bases, and 14 bases had no gene match. The CDR3 is 19 residues long. From germline, CDR1 is SEHNR and CDR2 FQNEAQ (reference sequence). CDR3 coding DNA: TGTGCCAGCAGCTTAACCCGCCGGAACCGACAGGGGACCTACAATGAGCAGTTCTTC. It yields the protein CASSLTRRNRQGTYNEQFF.

This clone has more than one count but fewer than ten. CDR3 coding DNA: TGTGCCAGTAGAACACGGGGGGGGTTTATGAACACTGAAGCTTTCTTT. It encodes CASRTRGGFMNTEAFF. The chain links TRBV19 to TRBJ1-1; possibly TRBD1 for D (5 bases). V lost 6 bases and J lost 0, with 17 bases in between. CDR3 length: 16 residues. The germline CDR1 and CDR2 sequences are LNHDA and SQIVND (reference sequence). The whole variable domain, remainder taken from reference TRBV19 and TRBJ1-1, is DGGITQSPKYLFRKEGQNVTLSCEQNLNHDAMYWYRQDPGQGLRLIYYSQIVNDFQKGDIAEGYSVSREKKESFPLTVTSAQKNPTAFYLCASRTRGGFMNTEAFFGQGTRLTVV.

This chain links TRBV15 with TRBJ1-5, with D perhaps TRBD1 (5 bases). V gave up 4 bases and J gave up 2 bases, with 12 bases separating them. The CDR3 runs to 15 residues. Germline loops: CDR1 LNHNV, CDR2 YYDKDF (reference sequence). This CDR3 reads CATSTSTVGNQPQHF. The CDR3 DNA reads TGTGCCACCAGCACCTCGACAGTAGGCAATCAGCCCCAGCATTTT. The full variable domain, with the rest looked up from reference TRBV15 and TRBJ1-5, is DAMVIQNPRYQVTQFGKPVTLSCSQTLNHNVMYWYQQKSSQAPKLLFHYYDKDFNNEADTPDNFQSRRPNTSFCFLDIRSPGLGDTAMYLCATSTSTVGNQPQHFGDGTRLSIL.

V gene TRBV12-3 or TRBV12-4 combines with J gene TRBJ1-1; D remains ambiguous. CDR3 size: 11 residues. V was pared by 7 bases and J by 5 bases, with 8 bases between. CDR3 sequence (DNA): TGTGCCAGCATCTCCCTTACTGAAGCTTTCTTT. It specifies CASISLTEAFF.

The CDR3 sequence is CSVIASGTKNIQYF. CDR3 nucleotides: TGCAGCGTCATTGCGTCCGGGACCAAAAACATTCAGTACTTC. The chain combines TRBV29-1 with TRBJ2-4; TRBD2 is a possible D gene (5 bases). The V gene's germline CDR1 is SQVTM and CDR2 ANQGSEA. V was clipped by 6 bases and J by 2 bases, with 14 bases between them. The CDR3 totals 14 residues.

The CDR3 sequence: CASSLLAAPQETQYF. The CDR3 DNA reads TGTGCCAGCAGTCTACTAGCGGCCCCCCAAGAGACCCAGTACTTC. The gene calls are TRBV25-1 and TRBJ2-5, with TRBD2 matching over 8 bases. This CDR3 has 15 residues. The J segment lost 1 base and the V segment lost 5 bases, leaving 6 bases of the junction unmatched. Germline loops: CDR1 MGHDK, CDR2 SYGVNS. The whole variable domain, remainder taken from reference TRBV25-1 and TRBJ2-5, is EADIYQTPRYLVIGTGKKITLECSQTMGHDKMYWYQQDPGMELHLIHYSYGVNSTEKGDLSSESTVSRIRTEHFPLTLESARPSHTSQYLCASSLLAAPQETQYFGPGTRLLVL.

The rearrangement uses TRBV5-4 and TRBJ1-1, with TRBD1 matching over 7 bases. V dropped 4 bases and J dropped 4; count of bases not matched to a gene: 7. Germline-derived CDR1 and CDR2 are SGHNT and YYREEE (reference sequence). This CDR3 has 14 amino acids. The CDR3 DNA reads as TGTGCCAGCAGCGGTCGACAGGGCCCCACTGAAGCTTTCTTT. Translation gives CASSGRQGPTEAFF.

This chain connects TRBV7-3 to TRBJ2-1; D is perhaps TRBD2 (5 bases). Germline-derived CDR1 and CDR2 are SGHTA and FQGTGA. This CDR3 region has 16 residues. The V and J ends lost 5 bases and 0 bases respectively, with 14 bases between them. The CDR3 region is CASSPWGGSSYNEQFF. The CDR3 coding sequence is TGTGCCAGCAGCCCTTGGGGTGGGAGCTCCTACAATGAGCAGTTCTTC.

CDR3 amino acids: CASRGGASTDTQYF. The CDR3 region has the DNA TGTGCCAGCAGAGGGGGCGCGAGCACAGATACGCAGTATTTT. This rearrangement joins TRBV6-5 to TRBJ2-3; 7 nucleotides agree with TRBD1. V dropped 6 bases and J dropped 0; count of bases not matched to a gene: 3. The CDR3 spans 14 residues. Germline CDR1 is MNHEY and CDR2 is SVGAGI.

The chain employs TRBV20-1 and TRBJ2-3, with 8 bases matching TRBD1. The length of the CDR3 is 14 residues. Germline assignment: CDR1 DFQATT and CDR2 SNEGSKA (reference sequence). The V and J ends lost 3 bases and 5 bases, in that order; junction bases with no gene match: 7. The CDR3 coding sequence is TGCAGTGCTAGTGCCAGGGGGCTTGGAGATACGCAGTATTTT. The encoded protein is CSASARGLGDTQYF.

The CDR3 sequence: CASSYSRDTRDQPQHF. The CDR3 DNA reads as TGTGCCAGCAGTTACTCCCGGGACACGAGGGATCAGCCCCAGCATTTT. The genes are TRBV6-6 and TRBJ1-5; D might be TRBD1 (6 bases). This CDR3 region has 16 residues. The germline CDR1 and CDR2 sequences are MNHNY and SVGAGI (reference sequence). Between the trimmed V and J ends, which lost 0 bases and 5 bases, there was a span of 14 bases.

This clone was picked up a small number of times. The CDR3 DNA is TGTGCCAGCAGCCAAGGGTTTGCCAGGAGGGATTCACCCCTCCACTTT. Translated, it gives CASSQGFARRDSPLHF. The V call is TRBV3-1 (or the pseudogene TRBV3-2), the J call TRBJ1-6; D is unclear. CDR1 LGHDT and CDR2 YNNKEL come from the germline V gene (reference sequence). Trimming left V 1 base short and J 8 bases short, with 15 bases between. CDR3 length equals 16 residues.